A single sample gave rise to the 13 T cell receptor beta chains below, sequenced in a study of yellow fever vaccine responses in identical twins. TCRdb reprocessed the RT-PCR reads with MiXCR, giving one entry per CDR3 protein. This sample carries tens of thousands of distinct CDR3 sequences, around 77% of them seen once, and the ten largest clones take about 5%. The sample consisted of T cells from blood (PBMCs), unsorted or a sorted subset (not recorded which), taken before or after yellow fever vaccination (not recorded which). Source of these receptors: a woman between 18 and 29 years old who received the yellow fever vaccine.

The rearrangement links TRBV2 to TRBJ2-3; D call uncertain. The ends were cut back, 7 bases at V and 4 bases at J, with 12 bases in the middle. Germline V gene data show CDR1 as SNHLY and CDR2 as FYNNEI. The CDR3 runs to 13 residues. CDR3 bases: TGTGCCAGCACGTACTCACGGGCAGATACGCAGTATTTT. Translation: CASTYSRADTQYF.

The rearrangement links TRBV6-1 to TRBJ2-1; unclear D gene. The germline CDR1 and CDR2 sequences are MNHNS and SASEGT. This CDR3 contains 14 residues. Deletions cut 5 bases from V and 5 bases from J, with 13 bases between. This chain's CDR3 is CASSPLGGDNEQFF. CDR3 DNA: TGTGCCAGCAGTCCCTTGGGCGGAGACAATGAGCAGTTCTTC.

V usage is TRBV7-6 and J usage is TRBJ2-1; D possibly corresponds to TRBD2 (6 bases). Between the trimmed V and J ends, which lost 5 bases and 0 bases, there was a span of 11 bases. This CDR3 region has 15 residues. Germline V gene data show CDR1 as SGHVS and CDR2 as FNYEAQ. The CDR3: CASSKDGSSYNEQFF. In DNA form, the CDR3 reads TGTGCCAGCAGCAAGGACGGGAGCTCCTACAATGAGCAGTTCTTC. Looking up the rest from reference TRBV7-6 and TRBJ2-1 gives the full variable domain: GAGVSQSPRYKVTKRGQDVALRCDPISGHVSLYWYRQALGQGPEFLTYFNYEAQQDKSGLPNDRFSAERPEGSISTLTIQRTEQRDSAMYRCASSKDGSSYNEQFFGPGTRLTVL.

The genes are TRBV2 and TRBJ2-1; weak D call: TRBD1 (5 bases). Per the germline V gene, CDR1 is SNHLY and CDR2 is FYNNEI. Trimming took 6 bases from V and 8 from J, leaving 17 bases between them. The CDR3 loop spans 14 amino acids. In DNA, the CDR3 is TGTGCCAGCAGAAGACAGTCGTTAATTGATGAGCAGTTCTTC. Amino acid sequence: CASRRQSLIDEQFF.

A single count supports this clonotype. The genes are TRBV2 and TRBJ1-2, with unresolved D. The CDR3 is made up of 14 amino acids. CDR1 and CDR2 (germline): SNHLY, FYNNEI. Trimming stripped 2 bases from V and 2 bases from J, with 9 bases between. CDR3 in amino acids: CASSETGPNYGYTF. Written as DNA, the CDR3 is TGTGCCAGCAGTGAAACCGGGCCGAACTATGGCTACACCTTC. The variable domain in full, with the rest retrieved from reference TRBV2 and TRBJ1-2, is EPEVTQTPSHQVTQMGQEVILRCVPISNHLYFYWYRQILGQKVEFLVSFYNNEISEKSEIFDDQFSVERPDGSNFTLKIRSTKLEDSAMYFCASSETGPNYGYTFGSGTRLTVV.

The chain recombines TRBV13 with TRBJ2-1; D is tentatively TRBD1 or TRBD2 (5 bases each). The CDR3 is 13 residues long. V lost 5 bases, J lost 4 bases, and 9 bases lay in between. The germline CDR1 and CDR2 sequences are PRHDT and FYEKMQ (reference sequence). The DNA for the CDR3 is TGTGCCAGCAGCCTTTGGGGGTACAATGAGCAGTTCTTC. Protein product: CASSLWGYNEQFF.

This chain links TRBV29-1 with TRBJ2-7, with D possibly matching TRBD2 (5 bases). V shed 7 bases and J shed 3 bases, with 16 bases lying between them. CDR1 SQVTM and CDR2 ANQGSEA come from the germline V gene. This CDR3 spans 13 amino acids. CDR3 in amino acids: CSARSGSGYEQYF. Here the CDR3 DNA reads TGCAGCGCTAGATCGGGATCCGGCTACGAGCAGTACTTC.

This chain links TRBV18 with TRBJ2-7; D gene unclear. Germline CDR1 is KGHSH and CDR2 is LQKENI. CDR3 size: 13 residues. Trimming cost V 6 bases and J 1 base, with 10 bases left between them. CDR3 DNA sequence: TGTGCCAGCTCGCCCCAGGAATCCTACGAGCAGTACTTC. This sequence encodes CASSPQESYEQYF.

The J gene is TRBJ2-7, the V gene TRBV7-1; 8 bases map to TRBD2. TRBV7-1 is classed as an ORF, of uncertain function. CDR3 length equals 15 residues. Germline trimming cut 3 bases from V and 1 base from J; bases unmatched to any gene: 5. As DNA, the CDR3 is TGTGCCAGCAGCTCTAGCGGGGAGCCTTCCTACGAGCAGTACTTC. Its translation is CASSSSGEPSYEQYF.

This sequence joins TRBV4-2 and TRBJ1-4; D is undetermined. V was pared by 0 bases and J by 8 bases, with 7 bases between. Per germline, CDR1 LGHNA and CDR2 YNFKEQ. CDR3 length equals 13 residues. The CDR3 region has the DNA TGTGCCAGCAGCCAAGAATTTATGGAAAAACTGTTTTTT. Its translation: CASSQEFMEKLFF.

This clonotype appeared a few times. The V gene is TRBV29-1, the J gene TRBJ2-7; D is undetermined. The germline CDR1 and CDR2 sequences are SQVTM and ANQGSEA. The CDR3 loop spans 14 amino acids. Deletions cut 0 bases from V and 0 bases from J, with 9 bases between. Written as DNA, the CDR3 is TGCAGCGTTGAAGAAAAGACGAGCTCCTACGAGCAGTACTTC. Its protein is CSVEEKTSSYEQYF.

The CDR3 loop reads CASSFGQVEISGNTIYF. CDR3 DNA: TGTGCCAGCAGTTTCGGACAGGTAGAAATCTCTGGAAACACCATATATTTT. The chain links TRBV12-3 or TRBV12-4 to TRBJ1-3; 7 nucleotides agree with TRBD1. V gave up 3 bases and J gave up 0 bases; unmatched junction bases: 8. The CDR3 consists of 17 residues.

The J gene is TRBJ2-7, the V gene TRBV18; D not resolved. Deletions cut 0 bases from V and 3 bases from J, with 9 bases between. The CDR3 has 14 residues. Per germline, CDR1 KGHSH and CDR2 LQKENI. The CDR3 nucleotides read TGTGCCAGCTCACCACCCGCTAGTATCTACGAGCAGTACTTC. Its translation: CASSPPASIYEQYF.